The 12 T cell receptor beta chains listed next were all sequenced from one sample in a study of blood T cells in healthy people across ages. A J-beta primer mix and a sample-barcoded 5' primer were used in a second PCR of roughly 7 to 12 cycles. TCRdb itself ran the 5' RACE reads through MiXCR, one entry per CDR3 protein. The repertoire holds over 1,300,000 distinct CDR3 sequences, with 59% as singletons. Sequencing input: blood. The receptors here all came from a man younger than 30 in good health.

The chain uses TRBV5-1 and TRBJ2-5, with D maybe TRBD2 (6 bases). TRBJ2-7 matches the DNA end more closely, so the J call is doubtful. The CDR3 is 15 residues long. Germline lookup yields CDR1 SGHRS and CDR2 YFSETQ. The DNA for the CDR3 is TGCGCCAGCAGCTTGGTATCTGGCCCGGGGGACGAGCAGTACTTC. Translation gives CASSLVSGPGDEQYF.

This CDR3 is CASSQDGRTDTQYF. The CDR3 coding sequence is TGTGCCAGCAGCCAAGACGGACGCACAGATACGCAGTATTTT. The chain links TRBV14 to TRBJ2-3; D is ambiguous. Germline values: CDR1 SGHDN, CDR2 FVKESK. The V gene lost 0 bases and the J gene lost 1 base, with 5 bases spanning the gap. This CDR3 is 14 amino acids long.

J is TRBJ2-3 and V is TRBV18; D call uncertain. The CDR3 runs to 15 residues. The V and J ends lost 3 bases and 4 bases respectively, with 14 bases between them. Germline-derived CDR1 and CDR2 are KGHSH and LQKENI. This CDR3 reads CASSPRAELSDTQYF. CDR3 DNA: TGTGCCAGCTCACCCCGGGCCGAGCTATCAGATACGCAGTATTTT. The variable domain in full, completed from reference TRBV18 and TRBJ2-3, reads NAGVMQNPRHLVRRRGQEARLRCSPMKGHSHVYWYRQLPEEGLKFMVYLQKENIIDESGMPKERFSAEFPKEGPSILRIQQVVRGDSAAYFCASSPRAELSDTQYFGPGTRLTVL.

This clonotype has more than one count but fewer than ten. This sequence joins TRBV10-3 and TRBJ1-4; 9 bases are a match to TRBD1. The CDR3 is 14 amino acids. Trimming at V came to 10 bases and at J to 2 bases, leaving 5 bases not matched to a gene. CDR1 is ENHRY and CDR2 is SYGVKD in the germline V gene. This CDR3 is CATGQGTTNEKLFF. The CDR3 nucleotides are TGTGCCACCGGACAGGGGACTACTAATGAAAAACTGTTTTTT.

The count of this clonotype is one. The chain links TRBV4-1 to TRBJ1-6; no clear D gene. This CDR3 region has 14 residues. Per germline, CDR1 MGHRA and CDR2 YSYEKL. V was cut by 0 bases and J by 9 bases, with 9 bases left in between. CDR3 residues: CASSQDAVGSPLHF. CDR3 bases: TGCGCCAGCAGCCAAGATGCTGTGGGTTCACCCCTCCACTTT.

In this sample, this clonotype turned up a few times. The V and J genes are TRBV6-5 and TRBJ2-1, with TRBD2 as a possible D gene (5 bases). Trimming took off 6 bases at V and 9 bases at J, with 12 bases between the two ends. Germline CDR1 MNHEY, CDR2 SVGAGI. CDR3 length: 12 amino acids. As DNA, the CDR3 is TGTGCCAGCAGCCGGGGTGGATTTGAGCAGTTCTTC. This gives the protein CASSRGGFEQFF.

V gene TRBV25-1 combines with J gene TRBJ2-1; 8 bases match TRBD1. Germline trimming cut 4 bases from V and 3 bases from J; bases unmatched to any gene: 2. CDR1 MGHDK and CDR2 SYGVNS come from the germline V gene. The CDR3 totals 14 residues. The CDR3 spells CASSVDRDYNEQFF. CDR3 in DNA: TGTGCCAGCAGTGTGGACAGGGACTACAATGAGCAGTTCTTC.

A few counts support this clonotype. The chain combines TRBV20-1 with TRBJ1-2; D unclear. The CDR3 is 11 residues long. In germline, CDR1 is DFQATT, CDR2 SNEGSKA (reference sequence). The V end was cut by 3 bases, the J end by 3 bases, with 5 bases between. CDR3 region: CSASTHYGYTF. CDR3 DNA sequence: TGCAGTGCTAGTACCCACTATGGCTACACCTTC.

The V gene is TRBV7-2, the J gene TRBJ1-2; D is possibly TRBD1 (6 bases). CDR1 and CDR2 (germline): SGHTA, FQGNSA. The CDR3 contains 15 residues. The ends were cut back, 1 base at V and 5 bases at J, with 14 bases in the middle. The CDR3 loop is CASSLGGGPGYGYTF. CDR3 bases: TGTGCCAGCAGCTTAGGTGGGGGGCCCGGGTATGGCTACACCTTC.

The chain is built from TRBV6-6 and TRBJ2-1; 9 bases fit TRBD2. V was pared by 6 bases and J by 0 bases, with 6 bases of the junction left unmatched. Germline CDR1 MNHNY, CDR2 SVGAGI (reference sequence). This CDR3 has 16 residues. CDR3 residues: CASSLAGPSSYNEQFF. The CDR3 DNA reads as TGTGCCAGCAGCCTAGCGGGACCGAGCTCCTACAATGAGCAGTTCTTC.

The V gene is TRBV2, the J gene TRBJ2-7, with TRBD2 matching over 7 bases. The CDR3 runs to 15 residues. CDR1 is SNHLY, CDR2 FYNNEI, per germline. V lost 3 bases, J lost 7 bases, and 12 bases stayed unmatched. CDR3 bases: TGTGCCAGCAGTGAGGTAGCGGGTCGTTCTGGGGAGCAGTACTTC. This gives the protein CASSEVAGRSGEQYF.

V is TRBV6-6 and J is TRBJ2-7; no clear D gene. The CDR3 extends over 13 amino acids. With 2 bases removed from V and 7 bases from J, the gap between germline ends came to 12 bases. Germline CDR1 MNHNY, CDR2 SVGAGI (reference sequence). The CDR3 spells CASSYRSHNEQYF. The CDR3 nucleotides read TGTGCCAGCAGTTACCGCAGTCACAATGAGCAGTACTTC.